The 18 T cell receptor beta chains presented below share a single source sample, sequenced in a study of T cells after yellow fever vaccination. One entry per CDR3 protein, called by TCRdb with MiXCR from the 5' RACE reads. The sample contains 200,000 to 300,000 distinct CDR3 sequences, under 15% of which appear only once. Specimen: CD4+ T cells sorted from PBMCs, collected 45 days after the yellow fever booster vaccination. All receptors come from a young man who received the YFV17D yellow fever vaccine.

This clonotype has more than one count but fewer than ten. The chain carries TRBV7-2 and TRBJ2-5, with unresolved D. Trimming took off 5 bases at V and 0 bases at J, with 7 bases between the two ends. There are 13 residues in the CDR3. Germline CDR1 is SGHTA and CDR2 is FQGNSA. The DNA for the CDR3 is TGTGCCAGCAGCACCGTGTACCAAGAGACCCAGTACTTC. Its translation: CASSTVYQETQYF.

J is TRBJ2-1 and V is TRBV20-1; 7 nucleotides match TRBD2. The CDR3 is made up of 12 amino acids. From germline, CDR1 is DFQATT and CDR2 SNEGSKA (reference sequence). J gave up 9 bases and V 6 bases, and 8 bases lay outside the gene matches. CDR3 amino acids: CSAEGLVVEQFF. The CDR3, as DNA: TGCAGTGCAGAAGGACTAGTGGTTGAGCAGTTCTTC.

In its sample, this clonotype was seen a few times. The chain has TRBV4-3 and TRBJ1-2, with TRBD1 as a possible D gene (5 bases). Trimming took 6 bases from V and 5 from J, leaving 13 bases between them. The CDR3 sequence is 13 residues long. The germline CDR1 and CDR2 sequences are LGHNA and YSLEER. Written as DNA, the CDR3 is TGCGCCAGCAGGAATCGGTCAGGGTATGGCTACACCTTC. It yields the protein CASRNRSGYGYTF.

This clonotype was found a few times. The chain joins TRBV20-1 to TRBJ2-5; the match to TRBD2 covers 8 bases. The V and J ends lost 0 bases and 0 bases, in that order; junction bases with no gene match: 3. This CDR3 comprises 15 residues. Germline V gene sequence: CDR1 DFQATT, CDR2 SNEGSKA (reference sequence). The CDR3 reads CSARDPAGDQETQYF. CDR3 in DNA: TGCAGTGCTAGAGATCCAGCGGGAGACCAAGAGACCCAGTACTTC.

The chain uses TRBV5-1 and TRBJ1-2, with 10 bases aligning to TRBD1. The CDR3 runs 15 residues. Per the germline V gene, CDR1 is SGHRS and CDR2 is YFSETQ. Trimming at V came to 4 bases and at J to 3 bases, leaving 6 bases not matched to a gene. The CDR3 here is CASSPSGTGDYGYTF. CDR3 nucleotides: TGCGCCAGCAGCCCGTCCGGGACAGGGGACTATGGCTACACCTTC.

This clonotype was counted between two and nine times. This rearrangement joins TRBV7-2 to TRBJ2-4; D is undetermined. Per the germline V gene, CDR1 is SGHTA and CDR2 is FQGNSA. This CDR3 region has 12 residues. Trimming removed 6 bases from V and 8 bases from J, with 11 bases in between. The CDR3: CASRRQEDIQYF. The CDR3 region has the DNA TGTGCCAGCAGACGGCAAGAGGACATTCAGTACTTC.

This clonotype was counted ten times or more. The CDR3 is CASSLWEVENEQFF. CDR3 nucleotide sequence: TGTGCCAGCAGTTTGTGGGAGGTGGAAAATGAGCAGTTCTTC. The rearrangement joins TRBV12-3 or TRBV12-4 to TRBJ2-1, with D possibly being TRBD2 (6 bases). The CDR3 is made up of 14 amino acids. V was pared by 3 bases and J by 7 bases, with 13 bases between.

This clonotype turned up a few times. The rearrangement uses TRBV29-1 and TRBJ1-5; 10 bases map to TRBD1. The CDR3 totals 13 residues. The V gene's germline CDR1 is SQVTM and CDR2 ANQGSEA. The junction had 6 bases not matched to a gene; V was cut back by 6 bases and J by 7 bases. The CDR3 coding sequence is TGCAGCGTCGGACAGGGGGTCGGACAGCCCCAGCATTTT. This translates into CSVGQGVGQPQHF.

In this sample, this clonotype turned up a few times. The CDR3 nucleotides are TGTGCCAGCAGGCTCAGGGCGGAAGGCACAGATACGCAGTATTTT. This encodes CASRLRAEGTDTQYF. This chain connects TRBV7-9 to TRBJ2-3; the D gene is possibly TRBD1 (5 bases). The germline V gene encodes CDR1 SEHNR and CDR2 FQNEAQ (reference sequence). V was shortened by 6 bases and J by 1 base, with 14 bases between the two germline ends. This CDR3 region has 15 residues.

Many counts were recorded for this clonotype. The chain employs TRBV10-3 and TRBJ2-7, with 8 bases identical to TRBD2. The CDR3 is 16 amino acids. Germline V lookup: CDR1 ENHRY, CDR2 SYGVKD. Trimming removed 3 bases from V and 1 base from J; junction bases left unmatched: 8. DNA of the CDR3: TGTGCCATCAGTGATCTGACGGGGGGGGCGTCCTACGAGCAGTACTTC. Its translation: CAISDLTGGASYEQYF.

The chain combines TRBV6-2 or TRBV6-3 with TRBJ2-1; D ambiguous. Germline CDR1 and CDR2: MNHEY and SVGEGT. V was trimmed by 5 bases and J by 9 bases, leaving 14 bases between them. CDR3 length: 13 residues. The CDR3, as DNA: TGTGCCAGCAGTGCAAGTTTAGACGGTGAGCAGTTCTTC. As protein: CASSASLDGEQFF.

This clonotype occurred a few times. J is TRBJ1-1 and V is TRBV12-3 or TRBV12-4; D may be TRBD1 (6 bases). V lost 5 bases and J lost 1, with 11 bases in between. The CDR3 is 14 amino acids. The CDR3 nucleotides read TGTGCCAGCAGTGGATCGACAGGGAACACTGAAGCTTTCTTT. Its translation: CASSGSTGNTEAFF.

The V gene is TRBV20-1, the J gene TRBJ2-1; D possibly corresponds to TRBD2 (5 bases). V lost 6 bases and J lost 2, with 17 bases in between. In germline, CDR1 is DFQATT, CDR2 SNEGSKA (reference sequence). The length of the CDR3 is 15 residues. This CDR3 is CSAPPSPLPYNEQFF. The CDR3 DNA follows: TGCAGTGCCCCGCCTAGCCCTCTCCCCTACAATGAGCAGTTCTTC.

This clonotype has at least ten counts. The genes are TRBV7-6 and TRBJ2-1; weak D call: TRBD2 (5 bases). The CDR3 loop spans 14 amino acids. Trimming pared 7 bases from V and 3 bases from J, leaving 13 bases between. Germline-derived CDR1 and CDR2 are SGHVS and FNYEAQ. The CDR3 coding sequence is TGTGCCAGCACCACGGGCGGAGGCTACAATGAGCAGTTCTTC. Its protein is CASTTGGGYNEQFF.

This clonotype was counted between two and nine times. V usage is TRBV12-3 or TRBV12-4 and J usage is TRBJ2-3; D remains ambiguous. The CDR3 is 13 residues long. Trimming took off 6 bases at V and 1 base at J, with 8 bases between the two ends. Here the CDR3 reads CASRSPGTDTQYF. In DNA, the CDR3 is TGTGCCAGCAGAAGCCCGGGCACAGATACGCAGTATTTT.

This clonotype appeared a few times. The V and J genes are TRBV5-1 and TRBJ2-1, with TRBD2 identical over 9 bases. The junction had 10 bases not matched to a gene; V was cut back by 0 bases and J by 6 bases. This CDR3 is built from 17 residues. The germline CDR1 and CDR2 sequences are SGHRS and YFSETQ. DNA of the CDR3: TGCGCCAGCAGCTTGGCGGATAGCGGGAGACTGGGCAATGAGCAGTTCTTC. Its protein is CASSLADSGRLGNEQFF.

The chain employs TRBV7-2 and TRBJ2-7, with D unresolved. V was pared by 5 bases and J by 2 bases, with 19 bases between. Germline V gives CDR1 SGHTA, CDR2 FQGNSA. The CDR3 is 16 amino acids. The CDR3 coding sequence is TGTGCCAGCAGCGCCGGAAGGGAAACAGCGCCCTACGAGCAGTACTTC. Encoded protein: CASSAGRETAPYEQYF.

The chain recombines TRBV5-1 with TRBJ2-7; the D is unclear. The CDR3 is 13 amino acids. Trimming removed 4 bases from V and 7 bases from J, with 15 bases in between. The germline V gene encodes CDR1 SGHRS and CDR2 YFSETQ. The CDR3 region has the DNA TGCGCCAGCAGCCAAACGACCCGCCGGGAGCAGTACTTC. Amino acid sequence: CASSQTTRREQYF. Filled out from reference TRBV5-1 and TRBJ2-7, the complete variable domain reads KAGVTQTPRYLIKTRGQQVTLSCSPISGHRSVSWYQQTPGQGLQFLFEYFSETQRNKGNFPGRFSGRQFSNSRSEMNVSTLELGDSALYLCASSQTTRREQYFGPGTRLTVT.